This T cell receptor (beta chain) comes out of a study of blood T cell repertoires in COVID-19. Study in general: COVID-19 samples, acute and convalescent, were from the United States, Italy and Spain. T cells, B-cell-depleted T cells, or PBMCs supplied cDNA or gDNA.

The trim removed 1 base at V and 2 bases at J, leaving 4 bases unmatched. The CDR3 consists of 15 residues. Germline V gene data show CDR1 as LGHDT and CDR2 as YNNKEL (reference sequence). Authors' data handling: Amplified reference gene primers provided the basis for estimating nucleated cell counts. Using immunoSEQ multiplex PCR, the repertoire was profiled, and TCRdb retains in-frame clones only, with some absent. Clone size and V and J calls were adopted from that table, with D and trimming inferred from the DNA. This table has approximately 150,000 clones, over 80% appearing once. V and J are TRBV3-1 (or the pseudogene TRBV3-2) and TRBJ2-7, with 8 bases identical to TRBD2. The sequenced sample consisted of peripheral blood. This TCR derives from a woman in her fifties or sixties with acute or convalescent COVID-19. The CDR3 DNA sequence: TGTGCCAGCAGCCAAGCAAGCGGGGGCACCTACGAGCAGTACTTC. Encoded protein: CASSQASGGTYEQYF.